The sequence of this TCR beta chain was determined in a study of HIV-infected children after antiretroviral therapy interruption. Turning to the study itself: Weeks 0, 12, interruption end (24 or 48), and about 3 years post-study gave interruption-arm samples.

Ten or more counts support this clonotype. Unique molecular identifiers were included in an RNA-based 3' RACE TCR library. TCRdb reprocessed the 3' RACE reads via MiXCR and lists one record per CDR3 protein. The profile shows 40,000 or so distinct CDR3 sequences, over 6% of them singletons. V was clipped by 7 bases and J by 2 bases; unmatched bases: 6. CDR3 length: 14 amino acids. The germline V gene has CDR1 SGHTA and CDR2 FQGNSA. Treatment given: PENTA 11 planned treatment interruption arm or continuous ART arm. This clonotype originated in a pool of human donors with HIV. The chain combines TRBV7-2 with TRBJ1-1, with TRBD1 matching over 8 bases. This material consisted of CD45RA+ CD4+ T cells from PBMCs, pooled from several time points, taken from a donor given antiretroviral therapy, either interrupted or continuous. Subset described: naive CD4+ CD45RA+ CD45RO- T cells. CDR3 residues: CASTPGTGNTEAFF. DNA of the CDR3: TGTGCCAGCACCCCCGGGACAGGAAACACTGAAGCTTTCTTT.